The 9 T cell receptor beta chains presented below share a single source sample, sequenced in a study of a mutant IDH1 vaccine in newly diagnosed glioma. Antigen specificity for these receptors is unknown. This table comes from immunoSEQ multiplex PCR, and its TCRdb copy is limited to in-frame clones, with some not included. The table includes under 60,000 clones, around 80% detected once. Regarding time point: week 47, end of study. With topical imiquimod, each dose of the vaccine consisted of 300 ug of mutant IDH1 20-mer peptide. Sequences were derived from PBMCs, sampled from a glioma patient whose treatment included an IDH1 peptide vaccine. All receptors come from a middle-aged woman with glioma. Some clones in this sample may be carry-over from other donors' samples.

In its sample, this clone was seen a few times. This chain links TRBV7-2 with TRBJ1-3; D is ambiguous. The V gene lost 1 base and the J gene lost 4 bases, with 5 bases spanning the gap. Germline values: CDR1 SGHTA, CDR2 FQGNSA. The CDR3 is made up of 13 amino acids. CDR3: CASSLVFGNTIYF. CDR3 DNA: TGTGCCAGCAGCTTAGTATTCGGAAACACCATATATTTT.

The V and J genes are TRBV4-1 and TRBJ1-5; D is uncertain. The CDR3 totals 15 residues. Germline CDR1 MGHRA, CDR2 YSYEKL. V lost 0 bases to trimming and J lost 2 bases, with 8 bases between them. CDR3 loop: CASSQDLTGNQPQHF. In DNA form, the CDR3 reads TGCGCCAGCAGCCAAGATTTAACTGGCAATCAGCCCCAGCATTTT.

This clone turned up a few times. V usage is TRBV5-1 and J usage is TRBJ2-1; TRBD2 might be the D (6 bases). V gave up 1 base and J gave up 5 bases, with 22 bases separating them. Germline CDR1 and CDR2: SGHRS and YFSETQ. CDR3 length equals 18 residues. The DNA for the CDR3 is TGCGCCAGCAGCTTGACGAGAGGAGCGGGCGGCGGCAACAATGAGCAGTTCTTC. Protein sequence: CASSLTRGAGGGNNEQFF.

The gene calls are TRBV4-1 and TRBJ2-6, with 9 bases fitting TRBD1. Germline-derived CDR1 and CDR2 are MGHRA and YSYEKL. V was clipped by 4 bases and J by 2 bases; unmatched bases: 6. The CDR3 consists of 17 residues. The CDR3 protein is CASSPQGAITGANVLTF. The CDR3 DNA is TGCGCCAGCAGCCCACAGGGGGCGATAACTGGGGCCAACGTCCTGACTTTC.

The V and J genes are TRBV27 and TRBJ1-1, with D possibly TRBD1 on 5 matching bases. Trimming left V 0 bases short and J 5 bases short, with 13 bases between. The CDR3 has 15 amino acids. Germline assignment: CDR1 MNHEY and CDR2 SMNVEV (reference sequence). CDR3 sequence reads: CASSLSRSGGTEAFF. As DNA, the CDR3 is TGTGCCAGCAGTTTATCTCGATCGGGGGGTACTGAAGCTTTCTTT.

This rearrangement joins TRBV25-1 to TRBJ2-2; 10 bases match TRBD1. The germline CDR1 and CDR2 sequences are MGHDK and SYGVNS. The CDR3 runs to 15 residues. Unmatched junction bases numbered 3, after V lost 4 bases and J lost 4 bases. CDR3 sequence (DNA): TGTGCCAGCAGTGGGGACAGGGGCGTCACCGGGGAGCTGTTTTTT. The encoded protein is CASSGDRGVTGELFF. Variable domain in full (rest from reference TRBV25-1 and TRBJ2-2): EADIYQTPRYLVIGTGKKITLECSQTMGHDKMYWYQQDPGMELHLIHYSYGVNSTEKGDLSSESTVSRIRTEHFPLTLESARPSHTSQYLCASSGDRGVTGELFFGEGSRLTVL.

In nucleotides, the CDR3 is TGTGCCTGGAGTCTCGTTGGCGACGAGCAGTACTTC. Its protein is CAWSLVGDEQYF. The chain joins TRBV30 to TRBJ2-7; D is ambiguous. Trimming took off 2 bases at V and 5 bases at J, with 10 bases between the two ends. Per the germline V gene, CDR1 is GTSNPN and CDR2 is SVGIG (reference sequence). The CDR3 contains 12 residues.

The rearrangement joins TRBV5-1 to TRBJ2-1; 9 bases line up with TRBD2. The CDR3 sequence is 14 residues long. V lost 0 bases to trimming and J lost 5 bases; unmatched junction nucleotides: 0. Per germline, CDR1 SGHRS and CDR2 YFSETQ. The CDR3 here is CASSLGTSDNEQFF. As DNA, the CDR3 is TGCGCCAGCAGCTTGGGGACTAGCGACAATGAGCAGTTCTTC.

This sequence joins TRBV10-3 and TRBJ1-2; D unresolved. V lost 6 bases and J 2 bases, leaving 13 bases between the germline ends. Germline V gene sequence: CDR1 ENHRY, CDR2 SYGVKD. CDR3 length equals 14 residues. The CDR3 loop reads CAISPSGENYGYTF. CDR3 nucleotides: TGTGCCATCAGCCCCTCAGGAGAAAACTATGGCTACACCTTC.